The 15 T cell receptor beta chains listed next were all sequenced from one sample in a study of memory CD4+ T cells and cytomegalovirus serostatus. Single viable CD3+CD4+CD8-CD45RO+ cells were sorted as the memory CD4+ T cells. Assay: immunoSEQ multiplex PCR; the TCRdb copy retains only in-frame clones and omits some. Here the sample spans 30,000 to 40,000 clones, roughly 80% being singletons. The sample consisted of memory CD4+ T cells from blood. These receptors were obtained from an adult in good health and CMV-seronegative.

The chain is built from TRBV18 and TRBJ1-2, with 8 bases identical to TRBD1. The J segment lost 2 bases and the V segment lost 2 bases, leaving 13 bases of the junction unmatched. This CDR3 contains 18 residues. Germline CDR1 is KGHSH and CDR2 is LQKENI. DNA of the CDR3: TGTGCCAGCTCACCAGATGGGAAAATGGGACAGGCCAACTATGGCTACACCTTC. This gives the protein CASSPDGKMGQANYGYTF.

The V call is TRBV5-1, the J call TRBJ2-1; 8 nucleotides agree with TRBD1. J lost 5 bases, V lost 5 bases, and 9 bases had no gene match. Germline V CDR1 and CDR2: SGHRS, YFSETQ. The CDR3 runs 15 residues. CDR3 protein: CASRKGQEGDNEQFF. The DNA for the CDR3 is TGCGCCAGCAGAAAGGGACAGGAAGGGGACAATGAGCAGTTCTTC.

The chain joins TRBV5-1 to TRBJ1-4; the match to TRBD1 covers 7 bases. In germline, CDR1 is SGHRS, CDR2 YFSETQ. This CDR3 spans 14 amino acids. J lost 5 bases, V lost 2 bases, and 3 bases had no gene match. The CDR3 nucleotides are TGCGCCAGCAGCTTTGAGGGGGCGAATGAAAAACTGTTTTTT. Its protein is CASSFEGANEKLFF.

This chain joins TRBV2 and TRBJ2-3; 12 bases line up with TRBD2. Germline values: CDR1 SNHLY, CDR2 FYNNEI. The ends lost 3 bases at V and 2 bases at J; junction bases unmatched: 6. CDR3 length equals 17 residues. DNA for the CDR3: TGTGCCAGCAGTGAGTCGGCTAGCGGGGGGGCCACAGATACGCAGTATTTT. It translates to CASSESASGGATDTQYF.

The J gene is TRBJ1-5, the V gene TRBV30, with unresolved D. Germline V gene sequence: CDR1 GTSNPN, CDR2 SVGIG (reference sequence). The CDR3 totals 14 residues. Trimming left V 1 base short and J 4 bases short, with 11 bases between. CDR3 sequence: CAWSGGSRNQPQHF. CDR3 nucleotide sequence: TGTGCCTGGAGTGGAGGGTCGAGAAATCAGCCCCAGCATTTT.

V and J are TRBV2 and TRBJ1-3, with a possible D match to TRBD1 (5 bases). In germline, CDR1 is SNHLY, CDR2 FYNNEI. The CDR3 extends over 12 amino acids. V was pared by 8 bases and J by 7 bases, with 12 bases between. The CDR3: CASDQGGNTIYF. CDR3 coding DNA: TGTGCCAGCGATCAGGGAGGGAACACCATATATTTT.

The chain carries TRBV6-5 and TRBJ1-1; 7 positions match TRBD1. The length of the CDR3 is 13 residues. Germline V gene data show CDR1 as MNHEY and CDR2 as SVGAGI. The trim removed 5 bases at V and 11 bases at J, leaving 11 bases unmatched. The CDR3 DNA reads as TGTGCCAGCAGTCCAAACGACGGGACAGCGGCTTTCTTT. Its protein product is CASSPNDGTAAFF.

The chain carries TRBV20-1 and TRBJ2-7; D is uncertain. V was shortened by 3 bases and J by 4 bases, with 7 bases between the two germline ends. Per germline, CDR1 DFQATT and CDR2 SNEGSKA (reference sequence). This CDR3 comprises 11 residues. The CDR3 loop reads CSASGRYEQYF. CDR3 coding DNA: TGCAGTGCTAGCGGACGGTACGAGCAGTACTTC.

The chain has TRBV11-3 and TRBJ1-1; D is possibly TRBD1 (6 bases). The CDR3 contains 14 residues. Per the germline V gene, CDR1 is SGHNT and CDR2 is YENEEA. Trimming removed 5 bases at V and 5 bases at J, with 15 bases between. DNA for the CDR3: TGTGCCAGCAGCCTCGGGGGCGCGCGGACTGAAGCTTTCTTT. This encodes CASSLGGARTEAFF.

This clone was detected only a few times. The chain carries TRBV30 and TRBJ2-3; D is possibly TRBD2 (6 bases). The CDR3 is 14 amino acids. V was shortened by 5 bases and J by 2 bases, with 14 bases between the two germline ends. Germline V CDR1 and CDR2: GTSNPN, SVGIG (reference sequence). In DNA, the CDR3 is TGTGCCTGGGGGACTGCGTCCATCACAGATACGCAGTATTTT. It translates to CAWGTASITDTQYF.

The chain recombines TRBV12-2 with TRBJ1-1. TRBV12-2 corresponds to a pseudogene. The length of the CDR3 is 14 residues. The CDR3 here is CASRLEEENTEAFF. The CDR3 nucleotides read TGTGCAAGTCGCTTAGAGGAGGAGAACACTGAAGCTTTCTTT.

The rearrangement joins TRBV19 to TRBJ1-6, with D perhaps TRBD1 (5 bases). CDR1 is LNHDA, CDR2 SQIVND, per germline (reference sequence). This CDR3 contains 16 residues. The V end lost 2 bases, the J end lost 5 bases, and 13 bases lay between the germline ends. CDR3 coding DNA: TGTGCCAGTAGTATAAGGTTAGACAGCAATAATTCACCCCTCCACTTT. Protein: CASSIRLDSNNSPLHF.

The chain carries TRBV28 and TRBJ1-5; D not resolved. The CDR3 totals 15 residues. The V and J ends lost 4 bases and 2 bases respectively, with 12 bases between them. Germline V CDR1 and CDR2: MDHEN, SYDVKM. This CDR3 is CASSSRDVGNQPQHF. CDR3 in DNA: TGTGCCAGCAGTTCAAGGGATGTAGGCAATCAGCCCCAGCATTTT.

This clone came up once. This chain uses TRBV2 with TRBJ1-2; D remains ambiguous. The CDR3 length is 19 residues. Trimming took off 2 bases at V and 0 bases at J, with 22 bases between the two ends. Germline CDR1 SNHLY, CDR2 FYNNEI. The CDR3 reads CASSEFFVGRRSSNYGYTF. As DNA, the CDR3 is TGTGCCAGCAGTGAATTTTTCGTCGGCAGGCGCTCCTCTAACTATGGCTACACCTTC.

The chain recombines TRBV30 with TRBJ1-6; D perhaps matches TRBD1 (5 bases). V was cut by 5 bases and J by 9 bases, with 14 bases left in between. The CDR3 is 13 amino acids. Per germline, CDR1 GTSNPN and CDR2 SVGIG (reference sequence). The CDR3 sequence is CAWGGARGSPLHF. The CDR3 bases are TGTGCCTGGGGCGGGGCGCGGGGTTCACCCCTCCACTTT.